This T cell receptor beta chain comes out of a study of CD8+ T cells in alopecia areata (dated by TCRdb to the late 2010s). Regarding the study in general: Treated patients were enrolled in an open-label pilot trial of oral tofacitinib at 5 to 10 mg twice daily for moderate-to-severe alopecia areata. Patients stayed on tofacitinib for 6 to 18 months and then had 6 months of follow-up off drug so that delayed response and recurrence could be assessed. In both human patients and the C3H/HeJ mouse model, the study applied high-throughput TCRbeta sequencing to look at T cell clonal expansion in alopecia areata. In humans, TCRbeta sequencing was performed on scalp tissue and on sorted CD4+ and CD8+ peripheral blood T cells from healthy controls and from patients with patchy or totalis/universalis alopecia areata. Biopsies were taken from tofacitinib-treated patients at baseline and at 4 and 24 weeks of treatment, and a later scalp biopsy was taken in several of the tofacitinib-treated patients. Clonality in the scalp was compared among normal scalp (n=4), patchy alopecia areata scalp (n=8), and alopecia totalis/universalis scalp (n=8). RNA came from the PAXgene miRNA kit for fixed scalp, the miRNeasy kit for PBMCs, and the RNeasy kit for mouse skin. immunoSEQ multiplex PCR using 35 Vbeta forward primers and 13 Jbeta reverse primers was used to amplify TCRbeta CDR3 regions.

Broad study findings and their caveats: Shared TCR sequences between patients were less evident than in mice, which may be partly attributable to HLA diversity in the patient population. Lesional scalp, especially in alopecia totalis/universalis, showed higher clonality and more expanded CD8+ clones than normal scalp, suggesting antigenic drive. Resident alphabeta T cells in normal human skin are also sequenced, complicating scalp TCR repertoire analysis, unlike mouse skin dominated by gammadelta T cells.

Library method: the immunoSEQ multiplex PCR assay. RNA was extracted from all samples and reverse transcribed into cDNA, which served as template for TCR sequencing. SuperScript III was used for first-strand cDNA synthesis, primed with a 2:1 mix of oligo-dT and random hexamers. Amplification bias was assessed with a synthetic immune receptor repertoire, and residual bias was removed computationally. Concerning the study's data processing: After raw reads were preprocessed to remove errors, the CDR3 was defined following IMGT conventions as running from the conserved cysteine to phenylalanine. Clonality was computed as 1 minus the Shannon entropy, with the entropy normalized by log2 of the number of productive unique TCRs. Whether each scalp clone was CD4 or CD8 was inferred by checking scalp TCRbeta sequences against the CD4 and CD8 repertoires from sorted blood. Here the immuneACCESS table is served through TCRdb, limited to in-frame sequences with V and J called. Missing clones are a known gap in these copies; in checked studies unresolved V genes cover under half, and the rest lacks a known reason. V and J calls plus clone size are reproduced from that table; the DNA served to infer D and trimming. The sample includes more than 100,000 clones, with 50% to 60% observed a single time. Jointly, the top ten make up roughly 4.8% of the sample.

For this clone: Its antigen is still unknown. No qualities accompany the bases; no much larger clone lies one base away.

What this sample's time point label stands for: baseline before oral tofacitinib. Peripheral blood and lesional scalp punch biopsies were obtained from patients with alopecia areata. After PBMCs were isolated by density centrifugation and stained for CD3, CD4 and CD8, a FACSAria was used to sort CD4+ and CD8+ T cells. Material: CD4+ T cells sorted from blood, obtained at week 0. The TCR sequence derives from a human donor with alopecia areata.

The DNA sequence is TGTGCCAGCAGCCCGAGGACGGTTAGCACAGATACGCAGTATTTT. It specifies CASSPRTVSTDTQYF. This receptor chain uses TRBV7-2 and TRBJ2-3, with the identity of the D gene unclear. The germline V gene yields SGHTA for CDR1 and FQGNSA for CDR2. Cut back by 5 bases and 0 bases, the V and J ends lie 12 bases apart. From the cysteine through the phenylalanine, the CDR3 covers 15 amino acids. Only the CDR3 portion is preserved as DNA: 45 bases, with reading frame beginning at the first base. Here the CDR3 is joined to the reference TRBV7-2 and TRBJ2-3 genes, and the full variable domain is: GAGVSQSPSNKVTEKGKDVELRCDPISGHTALYWYRQSLGQGLEFLIYFQGNSAPDKSGLPSDRFSAERTGGSVSTLTIQRTQQEDSAVYLCASSPRTVSTDTQYFGPGTRLTVL.